Following are 23 T cell receptor beta chains from one sample sequenced in a study of cytomegalovirus exposure and HLA in healthy donors (TCRdb year 2017). Receptor libraries were prepared by the immunoSEQ multiplex PCR assay. The multiplex PCR relied on a mix of 60 forward primers for TCR Vbeta segments and 13 reverse primers for TCR Jbeta segments. Imported from immuneACCESS, the table was reduced by TCRdb to in-frame sequences with V and J called. These copies leave out some clones; in studies compared against another copy, an unresolved V gene accounts for under half, and the cause of the remainder is not known. This sample gives 100,000 to 150,000 clones in total; about 10% of them show up just once. The top ten clones comprise approximately 4.5% of the sample. The sample was PBMCs. The receptors stem from a woman between 18 and 29 years old in good health and CMV-seropositive.

This clone has just a few counts. This chain joins TRBV19 and TRBJ2-1, with TRBD2 matching over 7 bases. CDR3 length: 13 residues. In germline, CDR1 is LNHDA, CDR2 SQIVND (reference sequence). Trimming at V came to 3 bases and at J to 10 bases, leaving 6 bases not matched to a gene. The CDR3 loop is CASSMSGTFEQFF. In DNA form, the CDR3 reads TGTGCCAGTAGTATGAGCGGGACCTTCGAGCAGTTCTTC.

The gene calls are TRBV19 and TRBJ2-7; 7 bases are a match to TRBD2. The germline V gene has CDR1 LNHDA and CDR2 SQIVND (reference sequence). Germline trimming cut 3 bases from V and 4 bases from J; bases unmatched to any gene: 9. CDR3 length: 15 amino acids. The CDR3 loop is CASSMSAGAGYEQYF. CDR3 nucleotides: TGTGCCAGTAGTATGTCGGCGGGAGCGGGGTACGAGCAGTACTTC.

This clone was recorded a few times. The chain has TRBV5-5 and TRBJ2-2; 7 bases match TRBD2. Losses at the gene ends were 4 bases for V and 1 base for J; bases not matched to a gene: 4. The CDR3 has 15 residues. Germline loops: CDR1 SGHKS, CDR2 YYEKEE (reference sequence). This chain's CDR3 is CASSPAGMNTGELFF. In nucleotides, the CDR3 is TGTGCCAGCAGCCCAGCGGGGATGAACACCGGGGAGCTGTTTTTT.

The gene calls are TRBV15 and TRBJ2-1, with D perhaps TRBD1 (8 bases). Germline values: CDR1 LNHNV, CDR2 YYDKDF (reference sequence). The CDR3 sequence is 15 residues long. The ends were cut back, 6 bases at V and 4 bases at J, with 16 bases in the middle. Here the CDR3 DNA reads TGTGCCACCAGAAGCCACAGGGGGGGGTACAATGAGCAGTTCTTC. It encodes CATRSHRGGYNEQFF.

In its sample, this clone was seen a few times. This sequence joins TRBV29-1 and TRBJ1-5; possibly TRBD1 for D (6 bases). Germline loops: CDR1 SQVTM, CDR2 ANQGSEA. The CDR3 runs to 15 residues. The V gene lost 0 bases and the J gene lost 0 bases, with 9 bases spanning the gap. CDR3 protein: CSVEEQGNSNQPQHF. CDR3 coding DNA: TGCAGCGTTGAAGAACAGGGAAATAGCAATCAGCCCCAGCATTTT.

This clone is medium-sized within its sample. The chain links TRBV19 to TRBJ2-1, with D possibly TRBD2 on 6 matching bases. Per the germline V gene, CDR1 is LNHDA and CDR2 is SQIVND (reference sequence). The CDR3 contains 15 residues. V was trimmed by 3 bases and J by 7 bases, leaving 16 bases between them. DNA of the CDR3: TGTGCCAGTAGTATTCAACCGGGAGCAGGAAATGAGCAGTTCTTC. This codes for CASSIQPGAGNEQFF.

This clone was seen only a few times. The chain is built from TRBV4-1 and TRBJ1-1, with D possibly being TRBD1 (5 bases). Per the germline V gene, CDR1 is MGHRA and CDR2 is YSYEKL. CDR3 size: 13 residues. Between the trimmed V and J ends, which lost 4 bases and 5 bases, there was a span of 11 bases. This chain's CDR3 is CASSLSRVTEAFF. In DNA, the CDR3 is TGCGCCAGCAGCCTCTCCAGGGTGACTGAAGCTTTCTTT.

This chain joins TRBV30 and TRBJ1-1; no clear D gene. The V gene lost 7 bases and the J gene lost 1 base, with 10 bases spanning the gap. Germline V lookup: CDR1 GTSNPN, CDR2 SVGIG (reference sequence). This CDR3 spans 12 amino acids. The chain's CDR3 is CASQEENTEAFF. The CDR3 nucleotides are TGTGCCTCCCAGGAGGAGAACACTGAAGCTTTCTTT. Based on the CDR3 plus reference TRBV30 and TRBJ1-1, the full variable domain is SQTIHQWPATLVQPVGSPLSLECTVEGTSNPNLYWYRQAAGRGLQLLFYSVGIGQISSEVPQNLSASRPQDRQFILSSKKLLLSDSGFYLCASQEENTEAFFGQGTRLTVV.

This clone was found a few times. The same CDR3 also results from other DNA sequences found in this sample. This sequence joins TRBV30 and TRBJ2-7, with D perhaps matching TRBD2 (6 bases). The ends were cut back, 5 bases at V and 4 bases at J, with 12 bases in the middle. This CDR3 contains 12 residues. The germline V gene encodes CDR1 GTSNPN and CDR2 SVGIG (reference sequence). The CDR3 here is CAWSTGGYEQYF. The CDR3, as DNA: TGTGCCTGGTCTACCGGGGGTTACGAGCAGTACTTC.

This sequence joins TRBV7-9 and TRBJ2-6, with 10 bases lining up with TRBD1. V shed 5 bases, J shed 2 bases, and the junction held 6 bases outside the gene matches. This CDR3 contains 17 residues. Germline V gives CDR1 SEHNR, CDR2 FQNEAQ (reference sequence). The CDR3 DNA is TGTGCCAGCAGCACCGGGACAGGGGCCCCTGGGGCCAACGTCCTGACTTTC. This translates into CASSTGTGAPGANVLTF. Together with reference TRBV7-9 and TRBJ2-6, the CDR3 gives the full variable domain: DTGVSQNPRHKITKRGQNVTFRCDPISEHNRLYWYRQTLGQGPEFLTYFQNEAQLEKSRLLSDRFSAERPKGSFSTLEIQRTEQGDSAMYLCASSTGTGAPGANVLTFGAGSRLTVL.

This clone was observed a handful of times. This chain uses TRBV7-9 with TRBJ2-1; tentatively, D is TRBD1 (5 bases). Germline loops: CDR1 SEHNR, CDR2 FQNEAQ (reference sequence). The germline V and J ends were trimmed by 6 bases and 9 bases, with 9 bases remaining between them. The CDR3 is made up of 11 amino acids. The CDR3 DNA sequence: TGTGCCAGCAGTTACCAGGGTGAGCAGTTCTTC. This codes for CASSYQGEQFF.

This chain connects TRBV5-1 to TRBJ1-2; D might be TRBD1 (6 bases). CDR1 is SGHRS, CDR2 YFSETQ, per germline. The length of the CDR3 is 13 residues. Between the trimmed V and J ends, which lost 4 bases and 5 bases, there was a span of 12 bases. CDR3 sequence: CASSTEGGYGYTF. The CDR3 coding sequence is TGCGCCAGCAGCACGGAGGGGGGGTATGGCTACACCTTC.

This clone showed up just a few times. The rearrangement links TRBV4-2 to TRBJ2-5; tentatively, D is TRBD1 (5 bases). Germline loops: CDR1 LGHNA, CDR2 YNFKEQ. This CDR3 region has 14 residues. The V end was cut by 4 bases, the J end by 4 bases, with 13 bases between. The CDR3 loop reads CASSRLGPVETQYF. The CDR3 nucleotides read TGTGCCAGCAGCCGATTGGGGCCAGTAGAGACCCAGTACTTC.

The V gene is TRBV30, the J gene TRBJ1-1; TRBD1 is a possible D gene (6 bases). V was pared by 1 base and J by 2 bases, with 11 bases between. Germline V gene sequence: CDR1 GTSNPN, CDR2 SVGIG (reference sequence). The CDR3 contains 14 residues. The DNA of the CDR3 is TGTGCCTGGAGTGCGGGACAAAAAAACACTGAAGCTTTCTTT. Translating it yields CAWSAGQKNTEAFF.

V is TRBV2 and J is TRBJ2-7, with D maybe TRBD2 (6 bases). The germline V gene has CDR1 SNHLY and CDR2 FYNNEI. The V gene lost 6 bases and the J gene lost 3 bases, with 9 bases spanning the gap. The CDR3 loop spans 12 amino acids. The CDR3 DNA follows: TGTGCCAGCAGCCTGGACTACTACGAGCAGTACTTC. Protein: CASSLDYYEQYF.

V is TRBV30 and J is TRBJ1-3, with 8 bases fitting TRBD1. This CDR3 is built from 15 residues. V trimming: 5 bases; J trimming: 4 bases; junction bases outside the gene matches: 10. From germline, CDR1 is GTSNPN and CDR2 SVGIG (reference sequence). The CDR3 is CAWGAPGGKGNTIYF. DNA of the CDR3: TGTGCCTGGGGTGCCCCAGGGGGCAAAGGAAACACCATATATTTT.

V usage is TRBV27 and J usage is TRBJ2-3; 14 bases fit TRBD2. V was clipped by 7 bases and J by 5 bases; unmatched bases: 14. This CDR3 comprises 18 residues. CDR1 is MNHEY, CDR2 SMNVEV, per germline (reference sequence). The CDR3 region is CASNAGTSGSGVRDTQYF. In nucleotides, the CDR3 is TGTGCCAGCAATGCCGGGACTAGCGGGAGTGGTGTACGAGATACGCAGTATTTT.

This chain connects TRBV6-6 to TRBJ1-3; D unclear. Trimming shortened V by 5 bases and J by 2 bases, and 13 bases separated the two germline ends. CDR1 MNHNY and CDR2 SVGAGI come from the germline V gene (reference sequence). The CDR3 runs 15 residues. The CDR3, as DNA: TGTGCCAGCAGTCCTCTGGGCGTCGCTGGAAACACCATATATTTT. It encodes CASSPLGVAGNTIYF.

The chain recombines TRBV5-6 with TRBJ1-2; D is ambiguous. This CDR3 is 14 amino acids long. V lost 4 bases to trimming and J lost 8 bases, with 18 bases between them. Germline-derived CDR1 and CDR2 are SGHDT and YYEEEE. The CDR3 sequence: CASSALTGFNGYTF. The DNA for the CDR3 is TGTGCCAGCAGCGCACTGACGGGTTTTAACGGCTACACCTTC.

This rearrangement joins TRBV6-1 to TRBJ2-6; 11 bases agree with TRBD2. Trimming cost V 3 bases and J 3 bases; bases outside gene matches: 1. CDR1 and CDR2 (germline): MNHNS, SASEGT. CDR3 size: 16 residues. Written as DNA, the CDR3 is TGTGCCAGCAGTGACCTAGCGGGAGGTGGGGCCAACGTCCTGACTTTC. It encodes CASSDLAGGGANVLTF.

There are a few counts of this clone. The chain joins TRBV7-2 to TRBJ2-5; the D is unclear. V was clipped by 5 bases and J by 4 bases, with 17 bases between them. Germline CDR1 is SGHTA and CDR2 is FQGNSA. The CDR3 covers 15 residues. The CDR3 DNA is TGTGCCAGCAGCCTTACCAACTTCCTTGGAGAGACCCAGTACTTC. Amino acids: CASSLTNFLGETQYF.

This clone occurred a few times. The chain joins TRBV28 to TRBJ1-3, with TRBD1 as a possible D gene (6 bases). The V end lost 1 base, the J end lost 4 bases, and 14 bases lay between the germline ends. Germline CDR1 MDHEN, CDR2 SYDVKM. The CDR3 is 16 residues long. CDR3 region: CASSLLPTGTGNTIYF. The CDR3 DNA is TGTGCCAGCAGTTTATTGCCAACAGGGACGGGAAACACCATATATTTT.

This clone occurred a few times. The chain combines TRBV10-3 with TRBJ1-1; D is uncertain. Germline V gene lookup returns CDR1 ENHRY and CDR2 SYGVKD. This CDR3 has 13 amino acids. Trimming removed 10 bases at V and 1 base at J, with 13 bases between. This CDR3 reads CANQDTKNTEAFF. CDR3 nucleotides: TGTGCCAACCAAGACACGAAGAACACTGAAGCTTTCTTT.